This TCR beta chain was sequenced for a study of Ad26.COV2.S vaccination and SARS-CoV-2 variants. Libraries were prepared by immunoSEQ multiplex PCR; TCRdb keeps only in-frame clonotypes and omits some of them. The sample yields over 110,000 clones, just over 85% seen once. V was shortened by 0 bases and J by 4 bases, with 6 bases between the two germline ends. From germline, CDR1 is LNHNV and CDR2 YYDKDF (reference sequence). The CDR3 sequence is 13 residues long. The chain is built from TRBV15 and TRBJ2-5; D remains ambiguous. The receptor comes from a human donor who had recovered from COVID-19. The sample here was peripheral blood, taken after recovery from COVID-19. As DNA, the CDR3 is TGTGCCACCAGCAGAGATGTAGGAGAGACCCAGTACTTC. Protein: CATSRDVGETQYF.